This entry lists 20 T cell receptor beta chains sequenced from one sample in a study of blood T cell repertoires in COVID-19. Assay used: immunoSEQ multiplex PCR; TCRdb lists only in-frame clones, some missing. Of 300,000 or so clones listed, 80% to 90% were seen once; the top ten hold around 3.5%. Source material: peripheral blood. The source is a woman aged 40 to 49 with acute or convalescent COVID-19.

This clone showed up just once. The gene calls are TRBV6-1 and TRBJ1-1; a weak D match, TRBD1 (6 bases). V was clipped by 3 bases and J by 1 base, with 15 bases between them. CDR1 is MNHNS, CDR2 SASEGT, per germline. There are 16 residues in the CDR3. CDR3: CASSEGRDTPNTEAFF. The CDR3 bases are TGTGCCAGCAGTGAGGGAAGGGACACTCCGAACACTGAAGCTTTCTTT.

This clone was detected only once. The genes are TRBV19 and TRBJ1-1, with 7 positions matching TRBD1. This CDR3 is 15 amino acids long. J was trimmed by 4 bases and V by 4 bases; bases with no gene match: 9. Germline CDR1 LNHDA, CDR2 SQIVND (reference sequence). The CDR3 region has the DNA TGTGCCAGTAGTAGAACCAGAACAGGGGCCACTGAAGCTTTCTTT. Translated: CASSRTRTGATEAFF. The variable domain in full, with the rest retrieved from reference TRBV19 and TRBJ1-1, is DGGITQSPKYLFRKEGQNVTLSCEQNLNHDAMYWYRQDPGQGLRLIYYSQIVNDFQKGDIAEGYSVSREKKESFPLTVTSAQKNPTAFYLCASSRTRTGATEAFFGQGTRLTVV.

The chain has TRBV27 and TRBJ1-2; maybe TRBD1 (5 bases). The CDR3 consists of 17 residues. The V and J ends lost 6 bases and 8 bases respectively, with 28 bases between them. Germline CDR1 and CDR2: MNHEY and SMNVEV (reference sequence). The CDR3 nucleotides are TGTGCCAGCAGCCCTCCGCGGCGGGGTTTGGGGGGGGAGGGCTACACCTTC. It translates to CASSPPRRGLGGEGYTF.

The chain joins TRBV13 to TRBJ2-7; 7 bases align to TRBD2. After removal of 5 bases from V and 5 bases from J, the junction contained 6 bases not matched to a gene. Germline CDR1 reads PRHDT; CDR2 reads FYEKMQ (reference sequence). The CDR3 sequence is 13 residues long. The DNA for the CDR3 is TGTGCCAGCAGCGAAGGACTAGAAGACGAGCAGTACGTC. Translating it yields CASSEGLEDEQYV.

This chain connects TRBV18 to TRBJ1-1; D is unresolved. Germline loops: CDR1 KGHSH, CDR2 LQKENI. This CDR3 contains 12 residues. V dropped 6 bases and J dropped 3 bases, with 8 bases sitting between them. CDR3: CASSLSYTEAFF. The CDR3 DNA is TGTGCCAGCTCTCTATCTTACACTGAAGCTTTCTTT.

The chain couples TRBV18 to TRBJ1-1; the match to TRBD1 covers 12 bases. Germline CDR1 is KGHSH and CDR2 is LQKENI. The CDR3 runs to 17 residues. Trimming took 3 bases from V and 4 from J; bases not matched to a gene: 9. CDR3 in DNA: TGTGCCAGCTCACCCTCCGGGACAGGGGGCGTGGGCACTGAAGCTTTCTTT. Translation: CASSPSGTGGVGTEAFF.

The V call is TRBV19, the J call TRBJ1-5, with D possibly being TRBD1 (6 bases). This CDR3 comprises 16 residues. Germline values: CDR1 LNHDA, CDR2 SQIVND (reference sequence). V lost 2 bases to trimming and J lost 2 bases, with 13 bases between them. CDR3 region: CASSINTGLGNQPQHF. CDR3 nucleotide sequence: TGTGCCAGTAGTATAAATACAGGGCTGGGCAATCAGCCCCAGCATTTT.

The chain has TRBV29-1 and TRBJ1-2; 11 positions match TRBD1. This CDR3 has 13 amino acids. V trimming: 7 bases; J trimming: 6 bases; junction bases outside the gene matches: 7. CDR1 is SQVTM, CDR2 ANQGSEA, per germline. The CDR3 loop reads CSASWDRGNGYTF. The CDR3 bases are TGCAGCGCTTCCTGGGACAGGGGGAATGGCTACACCTTC.

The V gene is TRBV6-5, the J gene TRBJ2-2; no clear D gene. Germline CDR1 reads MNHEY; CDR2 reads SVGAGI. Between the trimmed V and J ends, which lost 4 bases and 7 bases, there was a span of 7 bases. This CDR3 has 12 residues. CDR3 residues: CASSSSSGELFF. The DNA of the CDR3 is TGTGCCAGCAGTTCCTCCAGCGGGGAGCTGTTTTTT.

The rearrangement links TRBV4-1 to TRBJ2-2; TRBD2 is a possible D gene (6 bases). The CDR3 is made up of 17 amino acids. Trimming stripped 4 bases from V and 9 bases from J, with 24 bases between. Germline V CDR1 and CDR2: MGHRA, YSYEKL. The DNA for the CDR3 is TGCGCCAGCAGCCTTACCTTATCCGGGGAACGCGGGAGGGAGCTGTTTTTT. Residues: CASSLTLSGERGRELFF.

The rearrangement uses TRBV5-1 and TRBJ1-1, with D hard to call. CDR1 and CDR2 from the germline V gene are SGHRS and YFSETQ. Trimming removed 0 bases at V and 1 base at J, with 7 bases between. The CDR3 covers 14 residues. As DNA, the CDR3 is TGCGCCAGCAGCTTGGCCCAGGCGAACACTGAAGCTTTCTTT. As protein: CASSLAQANTEAFF.

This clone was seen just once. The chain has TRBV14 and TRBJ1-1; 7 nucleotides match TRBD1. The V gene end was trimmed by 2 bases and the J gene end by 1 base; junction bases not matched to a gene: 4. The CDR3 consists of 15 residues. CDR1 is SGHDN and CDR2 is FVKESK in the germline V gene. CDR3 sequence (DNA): TGTGCCAGCAGCCAATTACAGGGGCCGAACACTGAAGCTTTCTTT. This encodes CASSQLQGPNTEAFF.

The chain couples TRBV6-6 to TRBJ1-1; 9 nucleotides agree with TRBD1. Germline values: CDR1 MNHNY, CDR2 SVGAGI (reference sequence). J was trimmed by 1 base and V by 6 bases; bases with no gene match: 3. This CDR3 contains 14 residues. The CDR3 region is CASSRQGGNTEAFF. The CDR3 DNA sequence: TGTGCCAGCAGCAGACAGGGGGGGAACACTGAAGCTTTCTTT.

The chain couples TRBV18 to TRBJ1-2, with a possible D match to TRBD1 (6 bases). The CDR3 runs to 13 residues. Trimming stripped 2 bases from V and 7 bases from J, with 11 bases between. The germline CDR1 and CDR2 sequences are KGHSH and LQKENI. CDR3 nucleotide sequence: TGTGCCAGCTCACCAGGGGACACCATTGGCTACACCTTC. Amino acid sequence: CASSPGDTIGYTF. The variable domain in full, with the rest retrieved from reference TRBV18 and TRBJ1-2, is NAGVMQNPRHLVRRRGQEARLRCSPMKGHSHVYWYRQLPEEGLKFMVYLQKENIIDESGMPKERFSAEFPKEGPSILRIQQVVRGDSAAYFCASSPGDTIGYTFGSGTRLTVV.

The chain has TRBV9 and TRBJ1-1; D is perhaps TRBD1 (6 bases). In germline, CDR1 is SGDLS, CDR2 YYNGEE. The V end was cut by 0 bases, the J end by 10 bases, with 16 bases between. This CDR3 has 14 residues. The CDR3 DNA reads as TGTGCCAGCAGCGTAGCAGGGGAAAAGGGTAGAGCTTTCTTT. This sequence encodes CASSVAGEKGRAFF.

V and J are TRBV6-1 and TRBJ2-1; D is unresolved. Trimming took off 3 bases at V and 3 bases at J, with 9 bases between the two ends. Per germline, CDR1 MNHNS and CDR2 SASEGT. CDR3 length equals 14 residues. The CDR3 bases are TGTGCCAGCAGTGATTTGCCCTACTACAATGAGCAGTTCTTC. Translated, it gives CASSDLPYYNEQFF.

CDR3: CASSDWGQGCTF. The CDR3 DNA sequence: TGCGCCAGCAGTGACTGGGGACAGGGGTGTACCTTC. The rearrangement links TRBV10-2 to TRBJ1-2; 10 nucleotides match TRBD1. The CDR3 runs to 12 residues. V gave up 3 bases and J gave up 14 bases; unmatched junction bases: 6. Looked up from germline, CDR1 is WSHSY and CDR2 is SAAADI.

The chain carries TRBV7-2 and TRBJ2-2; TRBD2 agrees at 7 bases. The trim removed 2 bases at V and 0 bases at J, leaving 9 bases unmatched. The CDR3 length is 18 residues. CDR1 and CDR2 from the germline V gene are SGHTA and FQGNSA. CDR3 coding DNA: TGTGCCAGCAGCTTATATCCAGCGGGGAATACGAACACCGGGGAGCTGTTTTTT. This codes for CASSLYPAGNTNTGELFF.

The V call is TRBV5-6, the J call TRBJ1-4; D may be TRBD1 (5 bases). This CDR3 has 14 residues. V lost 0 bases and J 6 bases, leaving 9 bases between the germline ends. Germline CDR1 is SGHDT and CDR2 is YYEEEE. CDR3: CASSLAGGDEKLFF. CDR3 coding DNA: TGTGCCAGCAGCTTGGCTGGAGGGGATGAAAAACTGTTTTTT.

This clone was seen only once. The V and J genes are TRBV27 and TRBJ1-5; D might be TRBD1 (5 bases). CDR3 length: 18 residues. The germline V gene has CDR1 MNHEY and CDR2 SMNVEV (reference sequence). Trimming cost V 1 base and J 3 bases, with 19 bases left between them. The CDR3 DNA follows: TGTGCCAGCAGTTTATACACCACCTCAGCGGGGCCCAATCAGCCCCAGCATTTT. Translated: CASSLYTTSAGPNQPQHF.